The sequence of this TCR beta chain was determined in a study of molecular identifiers for immune sequencing clone quantification. Turning to the study itself: The replicate experiment used RNA from approximately 22,000 or 94,000 naive CD8 cells. This RNA was split into five aliquots, and four of them were sequenced.

Preparation methods for the bulk TCR libraries were those previously described, with listed TCR primers. TCRdb re-derived calls from the PCR reads in MiXCR, one entry per CDR3 protein. The sample holds some 65,000 distinct CDR3 sequences, under 20% seen once. Germline CDR1 reads DFQATT; CDR2 reads SNEGSKA (reference sequence). V dropped 2 bases and J dropped 5 bases, with 16 bases sitting between them. The CDR3 has 14 residues. This clonotype was seen ten or more times. The antigen is undetermined. Notes on the study in general: Clones carrying above 20 RNA copies accounted for over 98% of effector molecules, under 1% in naive cells.

The CD8+CD4-CCR7+CD45RA+ phenotype defined the sorted naive CD8 T cells. The TCR sequence derives from a human donor in good health. Some libraries in this study had Jurkat cell RNA spiked in. V and J are TRBV20-1 and TRBJ2-7; the D gene is possibly TRBD1 (6 bases). Sequenced material: naive CD8+ T cells from blood, with Jurkat cell RNA spiked in. The subset: FACS-sorted CD8+CD4-CCR7+CD45RA+ naive T cells. Written as DNA, the CDR3 is TGCAGTGCTAGATCTACAGGGCTGATCGACGAGCAGTACTTC. It codes for CSARSTGLIDEQYF.